The next 26 T cell receptor beta chains were all read from a single sample in a study of post-analysis software for immune sequencing data. Regarding the study as a whole: Five or six TRBV segments appeared more often in patients than in controls, and TRBV5-6, TRBV5-1 and TRBV20-1 were among these.

These receptors' antigens are unknown. The TCR beta cDNA libraries contained unique molecular identifiers. TCRdb re-derived calls from the PCR reads in MiXCR, one entry per CDR3 protein. The repertoire holds roughly 170,000 distinct CDR3 sequences, 25% to 35% seen once, with around 1.5% in the top ten. Material for sequencing was blood. The receptors were gathered from a girl aged 10 to 17 with multiple sclerosis.

V gene TRBV20-1 combines with J gene TRBJ2-5; D unresolved. Germline lookup yields CDR1 DFQATT and CDR2 SNEGSKA (reference sequence). V lost 3 bases and J lost 0, with 11 bases in between. This CDR3 comprises 14 residues. The CDR3, as DNA: TGCAGTGCTAGTAGTGCGAATTACCAAGAGACCCAGTACTTC. It encodes CSASSANYQETQYF.

The table lists this clonotype with a few counts. This chain joins TRBV29-1 and TRBJ2-3; 10 bases fit TRBD2. V shed 7 bases, J shed 3 bases, and the junction held 7 bases outside the gene matches. CDR3 length equals 14 residues. Per the germline V gene, CDR1 is SQVTM and CDR2 is ANQGSEA. In nucleotides, the CDR3 is TGCAGCGAAACAGCGGGAGGGCTGACAGATACGCAGTATTTT. It yields the protein CSETAGGLTDTQYF.

There are many counts of this clonotype. This chain uses TRBV5-1 with TRBJ2-7, with no clear D. Germline V gives CDR1 SGHRS, CDR2 YFSETQ. This CDR3 region has 13 residues. V gave up 0 bases and J gave up 6 bases, with 10 bases separating them. The CDR3 DNA sequence: TGCGCCAGCAGCTTGGTATGGGATTCCGAGCAGTACTTC. This gives the protein CASSLVWDSEQYF. The full variable domain, completed using reference TRBV5-1 and TRBJ2-7, is KAGVTQTPRYLIKTRGQQVTLSCSPISGHRSVSWYQQTPGQGLQFLFEYFSETQRNKGNFPGRFSGRQFSNSRSEMNVSTLELGDSALYLCASSLVWDSEQYFGPGTRLTVT.

The chain has TRBV10-2 and TRBJ2-1, with 8 positions matching TRBD2. The CDR3 spans 14 residues. With V trimmed by 6 bases and J by 2 bases, 3 bases remained unmatched. CDR1 WSHSY and CDR2 SAAADI come from the germline V gene. CDR3 nucleotide sequence: TGCGCCAGCAGACTAGCGGAGGCCTACAATGAGCAGTTCTTC. The encoded protein is CASRLAEAYNEQFF.

Worth noting for this clonotype: A much larger clone is a single base away; this may be a read error. The rearrangement joins TRBV11-2 to TRBJ2-3; D gene uncertain. Germline V lookup: CDR1 SGHAT, CDR2 FQNNGV. The germline V and J ends were trimmed by 0 bases and 8 bases, with 9 bases remaining between them. The CDR3 contains 13 residues. CDR3 coding DNA: TGTGCCAGCAGCTTAGAGAGACGAGCTACGCAGTATTTT. It specifies CASSLERRATQYF.

This clonotype was seen many times. The chain carries TRBV20-1 and TRBJ2-1; D not certain. CDR3 size: 13 residues. Germline V gene sequence: CDR1 DFQATT, CDR2 SNEGSKA (reference sequence). The V and J ends lost 3 bases and 0 bases respectively, with 6 bases between them. The CDR3 spells CSASRPSYNEQFF. Here the CDR3 DNA reads TGCAGTGCTAGCAGGCCCTCCTACAATGAGCAGTTCTTC.

The chain employs TRBV19 and TRBJ1-2; D is unresolved. Germline V gives CDR1 LNHDA, CDR2 SQIVND (reference sequence). The CDR3 extends over 13 amino acids. The ends were cut back, 0 bases at V and 2 bases at J, with 4 bases in the middle. CDR3 coding DNA: TGTGCCAGTAGTATAGACAGGAACTATGGCTACACCTTC. Its protein product is CASSIDRNYGYTF.

The chain links TRBV19 to TRBJ1-1; D might be TRBD1 (5 bases). The CDR3 loop spans 14 amino acids. The germline V gene has CDR1 LNHDA and CDR2 SQIVND (reference sequence). V lost 3 bases to trimming and J lost 5 bases, with 13 bases between them. In DNA form, the CDR3 reads TGTGCCAGTAGTATGGGACTCTCGGGAACTGAAGCTTTCTTT. Residues: CASSMGLSGTEAFF.

This CDR3 is CASGKGRQETQYF. CDR3 in DNA: TGTGCCAGCGGAAAGGGTCGGCAAGAGACCCAGTACTTC. The V call is TRBV6-6, the J call TRBJ2-5, with D unresolved. Germline V CDR1 and CDR2: MNHNY, SVGAGI (reference sequence). The CDR3 has 13 amino acids. V lost 8 bases and J 2 bases, leaving 12 bases between the germline ends.

This clonotype was seen a few times. The chain is built from TRBV25-1 and TRBJ1-1; D is unresolved. Germline V gene lookup returns CDR1 MGHDK and CDR2 SYGVNS. This CDR3 spans 14 amino acids. The germline V and J ends were trimmed by 6 bases and 4 bases, with 15 bases remaining between them. CDR3 sequence: CASSSGRLGTEAFF. CDR3 nucleotide sequence: TGTGCCAGCAGCTCCGGTCGCCTCGGCACTGAAGCTTTCTTT.

The CDR3 DNA follows: TGTGCCAGCAGGAGGCTGGGACAGAACACTGAAGCTTTCTTT. Amino acids: CASRRLGQNTEAFF. V usage is TRBV7-9 and J usage is TRBJ1-1; maybe TRBD1 (6 bases). Trimming shortened V by 6 bases and J by 1 base, and 12 bases separated the two germline ends. Looked up from germline, CDR1 is SEHNR and CDR2 is FQNEAQ (reference sequence). The CDR3 has 14 amino acids.

The chain employs TRBV27 and TRBJ2-1, with D perhaps TRBD2 (5 bases). The CDR3 length is 13 residues. Between the trimmed V and J ends, which lost 1 base and 8 bases, there was a span of 9 bases. Germline assignment: CDR1 MNHEY and CDR2 SMNVEV (reference sequence). The CDR3 here is CASSLLNGDEQFF. The CDR3 DNA reads as TGTGCCAGCAGTTTATTAAACGGGGATGAGCAGTTCTTC.

This clonotype was detected many times. This chain links TRBV9 with TRBJ2-1; 13 positions match TRBD2. The CDR3 is made up of 15 amino acids. Germline V gene data show CDR1 as SGDLS and CDR2 as YYNGEE. V dropped 0 bases and J dropped 7; count of bases not matched to a gene: 1. The CDR3 region is CASSVETSGRNEQFF. CDR3 nucleotide sequence: TGTGCCAGCAGCGTAGAGACTAGCGGGAGGAATGAGCAGTTCTTC.

This clonotype was observed a handful of times. This chain links TRBV6-6 with TRBJ2-7; TRBD2 matches at 10 bases. Germline V gene sequence: CDR1 MNHNY, CDR2 SVGAGI (reference sequence). V lost 4 bases and J lost 4; bases outside the gene matches: 1. The CDR3 is 13 residues long. The CDR3 sequence is CASSWTSGYEQYF. The CDR3 DNA reads TGTGCCAGCAGTTGGACTAGCGGTTACGAGCAGTACTTC.

This clonotype was seen a few times. The chain has TRBV20-1 and TRBJ2-4; D gene ambiguous. This CDR3 comprises 13 residues. CDR1 is DFQATT, CDR2 SNEGSKA, per germline (reference sequence). V lost 6 bases, J lost 8 bases, and 17 bases lay in between. The CDR3: CSAVDPDGDIQYF. The CDR3 DNA follows: TGCAGTGCCGTCGACCCCGATGGTGACATTCAGTACTTC.

The chain links TRBV20-1 to TRBJ2-3, with D perhaps assigned TRBD1 or TRBD2 (5 bases each). This CDR3 is 15 amino acids long. Germline V gene sequence: CDR1 DFQATT, CDR2 SNEGSKA (reference sequence). The germline V and J ends were trimmed by 3 bases and 5 bases, with 18 bases remaining between them. Here the CDR3 DNA reads TGCAGTGCTAGTAAGCGTCAGGGAGTAGGAGATACGCAGTATTTT. Protein: CSASKRQGVGDTQYF.

The table lists this clonotype with many counts. The chain couples TRBV5-1 to TRBJ2-1; weak D call: TRBD2 (6 bases). V lost 1 base to trimming and J lost 5 bases, with 19 bases between them. The CDR3 length is 17 residues. Germline V gene sequence: CDR1 SGHRS, CDR2 YFSETQ. The CDR3 reads CASSLTATRGSHNEQFF. The CDR3 nucleotides read TGCGCCAGCAGCTTGACGGCGACTAGGGGATCCCACAATGAGCAGTTCTTC. Full variable domain (outside the CDR3, taken from reference TRBV5-1 and TRBJ2-1): KAGVTQTPRYLIKTRGQQVTLSCSPISGHRSVSWYQQTPGQGLQFLFEYFSETQRNKGNFPGRFSGRQFSNSRSEMNVSTLELGDSALYLCASSLTATRGSHNEQFFGPGTRLTVL.

V is TRBV5-1 and J is TRBJ2-3, with D possibly being TRBD2 (6 bases). The germline gives CDR1 SGHRS, CDR2 YFSETQ. The ends were cut back, 0 bases at V and 7 bases at J, with 15 bases in the middle. The CDR3 length is 15 residues. CDR3 DNA sequence: TGCGCCAGCAGCTTGGGGCTAGCGAGAATCAATACGCAGTATTTT. Its protein product is CASSLGLARINTQYF.

Comment on this clonotype: One end of the junction does not line up with germline, which may come from a read error. This rearrangement joins TRBV12-3 or TRBV12-4 to TRBJ2-4; D possibly corresponds to TRBD2 (5 bases). The CDR3 totals 15 residues. CDR3 DNA: TGTGCCAGCAGTTTAAGCGGTTTAGCCAAAAGCATTCAGTACTTC. It codes for CASSLSGLAKSIQYF.

Of note for this clonotype: With a much larger clone just one base away, this may be a read error. This chain joins TRBV29-1 and TRBJ1-2, with 7 nucleotides matching TRBD1. The V gene's germline CDR1 is SQVTM and CDR2 ANQGSEA. The CDR3 is made up of 13 amino acids. The V segment lost 6 bases and the J segment 4 bases; nucleotides outside the gene matches: 8. CDR3: CSVGGQSSYGYTF. In nucleotides, the CDR3 is TGCAGCGTCGGGGGACAGTCCAGCTATGGCTACACCTTC. The whole variable domain, filled in from reference TRBV29-1 and TRBJ1-2, reads SAVISQKPSRDICQRGTSLTIQCQVDSQVTMMFWYRQQPGQSLTLIATANQGSEATYESGFVIDKFPISRPNLTFSTLTVSNMSPEDSSIYLCSVGGQSSYGYTFGSGTRLTVV.

The rearrangement links TRBV24-1 to TRBJ1-1; possible D gene TRBD1, 5 bases. This CDR3 contains 12 residues. V was trimmed by 8 bases and J by 3 bases, leaving 9 bases between them. Per the germline V gene, CDR1 is KGHDR and CDR2 is SFDVKD. The CDR3 sequence is CATKGVDTEAFF. In DNA, the CDR3 is TGTGCCACCAAAGGGGTGGACACTGAAGCTTTCTTT.

The J gene is TRBJ1-4, the V gene TRBV20-1; 12 nucleotides match TRBD1. CDR3 length: 13 residues. From germline, CDR1 is DFQATT and CDR2 SNEGSKA (reference sequence). V trimming: 6 bases; J trimming: 8 bases; junction bases outside the gene matches: 4. CDR3 residues: CSAAGTGGEKLFF. CDR3 coding DNA: TGCAGTGCCGCCGGGACAGGGGGCGAAAAACTGTTTTTT.

This clonotype is medium-sized (0.01 to 0.1%) in the sample. V gene TRBV20-1 combines with J gene TRBJ2-1; 16 nucleotides match TRBD2. CDR1 is DFQATT and CDR2 is SNEGSKA in the germline V gene (reference sequence). The CDR3 contains 15 residues. V was pared by 6 bases and J by 5 bases, with 4 bases of the junction left unmatched. The CDR3 sequence: CSAGTSGRADNEQFF. CDR3 bases: TGCAGTGCCGGGACTAGCGGGAGGGCAGACAATGAGCAGTTCTTC.

The sample holds many counts of this clonotype. The rearrangement joins TRBV28 to TRBJ1-2; D might be TRBD1 (6 bases). CDR3 size: 13 residues. Germline assignment: CDR1 MDHEN and CDR2 SYDVKM. Trimming took 8 bases from V and 1 from J, leaving 11 bases between them. In DNA form, the CDR3 reads TGTGCCAGCTACAGGGCTTTTAACTATGGCTACACCTTC. Translated: CASYRAFNYGYTF.

This clonotype came up many times. CDR3 amino acids: CASSPARSGANVLTF. The CDR3 DNA reads TGTGCCAGCAGCCCTGCACGTTCTGGGGCCAACGTCCTGACTTTC. The chain joins TRBV5-6 to TRBJ2-6; D is undetermined. Per germline, CDR1 SGHDT and CDR2 YYEEEE. Trimming left V 4 bases short and J 1 base short, with 9 bases between. The CDR3 has 15 amino acids.

This clonotype came up a few times. V is TRBV12-3 or TRBV12-4 and J is TRBJ2-5; tentatively, D is TRBD1 (5 bases). There are 15 residues in the CDR3. Trimming shortened V by 9 bases and J by 5 bases, and 22 bases separated the two germline ends. The CDR3 DNA follows: TGTGCCAGGGACACACGATGTCGGACCTCGGAGACCCAGTACTTC. It yields the protein CARDTRCRTSETQYF.